This TCR beta chain was sequenced in a study of breast tumors, draining lymph nodes, adjacent tissues. Trimming removed 2 bases at V and 2 bases at J, with 10 bases between. This CDR3 is built from 16 residues. Germline CDR1 and CDR2: ENHRY and SYGVKD. The table lists this clonotype with a count of one. What it binds is not known. Axillary draining lymph nodes of breast cancer patients supplied the node samples. The study's findings and limits: That most tumor T cells come from lymph nodes remained unproven.

TCRdb passed the multiplex PCR reads through MiXCR, listing each CDR3 protein once. This sample yields roughly 220,000 distinct CDR3 sequences, of which less than 45% are seen a single time; about 3.3% belongs to the top ten. The source of this sequence is a female donor with breast cancer. Some clones in this sample may be carry-over from other donors' samples. This chain links TRBV10-3 with TRBJ2-6, with a tentative D call TRBD2 (6 bases). The sample taken for sequencing was axillary lymph node tissue. The CDR3 DNA follows: TGTGCCATCAGTGAGGGCGGGGTAGCTGGGGCCAACGTCCTGACTTTC. Translation gives CAISEGGVAGANVLTF.